Listed below are T cell receptor beta chains from one sample, sequenced in a study of cytomegalovirus exposure and HLA in healthy donors. Assay used: immunoSEQ multiplex PCR; TCRdb lists only in-frame clones, some missing. The sample holds more than 110,000 clones, 70% to 75% seen once. Sequencing was performed on PBMCs. Source of these receptors: a human donor in good health. The CDR3 runs from the conserved cysteine through the conserved F or W. Each record gives: J gene, V gene, CDR3 protein.

j_gene: TRBJ2-7
v_gene: TRBV5-4
CDR3aa: CASSLGLAGGYEQYF

j_gene: TRBJ1-5
v_gene: TRBV7-8
CDR3aa: CASSLRRNSNQPQHF

j_gene: TRBJ2-2
v_gene: TRBV7-3
CDR3aa: CASTRSGNTGELFF

j_gene: TRBJ1-5
v_gene: TRBV5-1
CDR3aa: CASSYDGDQPQHF

j_gene: TRBJ1-1
v_gene: TRBV5-1
CDR3aa: CASSLPGQNTEAFF

j_gene: TRBJ1-3
v_gene: TRBV30
CDR3aa: CAWSWRAGNTIYF

j_gene: TRBJ2-5
v_gene: TRBV9
CDR3aa: CASSVGAGGQSYQETQYF

j_gene: TRBJ2-3
v_gene: TRBV11-2
CDR3aa: CASSLSGRPADTQYF

j_gene: TRBJ1-1
v_gene: TRBV4-2
CDR3aa: CASTYRDTEAFF

j_gene: TRBJ1-2
v_gene: TRBV10-1
CDR3aa: CASSVKTKNYGYTF

j_gene: -
v_gene: TRBV5-1
CDR3aa: CASSPLGTGAYEQYF

j_gene: TRBJ2-4
v_gene: TRBV27
CDR3aa: CASSLSAGEGNIQYF

j_gene: TRBJ1-1
v_gene: TRBV5-1
CDR3aa: CASSLNSGTASTEAFF

j_gene: TRBJ1-2
v_gene: TRBV6-6
CDR3aa: CASKEQANYGYTF

j_gene: TRBJ1-1
v_gene: TRBV7-3
CDR3aa: CASSHQTGLDTEAFF

j_gene: TRBJ2-2
v_gene: TRBV28
CDR3aa: CASRRENTGELFF

j_gene: TRBJ2-1
v_gene: TRBV19
CDR3aa: CASGTSGRTYNEQFF

j_gene: TRBJ2-3
v_gene: TRBV5-1
CDR3aa: CASSERSGADTQYF

j_gene: TRBJ2-5
v_gene: TRBV14
CDR3aa: CASSPLLPEGALETQYF

j_gene: TRBJ2-7
v_gene: TRBV4-1
CDR3aa: CASSQDGTGSLYEQYF

j_gene: TRBJ1-1
v_gene: TRBV5-6
CDR3aa: CASSLLQGVTEAFF

j_gene: TRBJ2-2
v_gene: TRBV18
CDR3aa: CASSATGGARTGELFF

j_gene: TRBJ1-2
v_gene: TRBV5-8
CDR3aa: CASSLEHSIYGYTF

j_gene: TRBJ2-5
v_gene: TRBV12-5
CDR3aa: CASGPDSRLAGEETQYF

j_gene: TRBJ2-5
v_gene: TRBV11-3
CDR3aa: CASSLEAGEETQYF

j_gene: TRBJ2-2
v_gene: TRBV10-3
CDR3aa: CAIMTSGELFF

j_gene: TRBJ2-7
v_gene: TRBV9
CDR3aa: CASSVEGTSGYEQYF

j_gene: TRBJ1-4
v_gene: TRBV11-2
CDR3aa: CASSLGHGAGEKLFF

j_gene: TRBJ2-3
v_gene: TRBV5-8
CDR3aa: CASSLRGGPDTQYF

j_gene: TRBJ2-7
v_gene: TRBV10-1
CDR3aa: CASQVAGGAEQYF

j_gene: TRBJ2-7
v_gene: TRBV7-3
CDR3aa: CASSLSGLVDEQYF

j_gene: TRBJ1-1
v_gene: TRBV4-1
CDR3aa: CASSQDLSPSTEAFF

j_gene: TRBJ1-2
v_gene: TRBV6-5
CDR3aa: CASSPERGGYTF

j_gene: TRBJ2-3
v_gene: TRBV14
CDR3aa: CASSWTKTSTDTQYF

j_gene: TRBJ1-1
v_gene: TRBV7-3
CDR3aa: CASSIDRGEEAFF

j_gene: TRBJ1-1
v_gene: TRBV11-3
CDR3aa: CASSPQANTEAFF

j_gene: TRBJ2-1
v_gene: TRBV6-5
CDR3aa: CASSYSMARSYNEQFF

j_gene: TRBJ1-4
v_gene: TRBV7-6
CDR3aa: CASSRRQGAPGTEKLFF

j_gene: TRBJ1-1
v_gene: TRBV28
CDR3aa: CASRNRGQNTEAFF

j_gene: TRBJ2-7
v_gene: TRBV7-9
CDR3aa: CASSHPALAGGPYEQYF

j_gene: TRBJ2-5
v_gene: TRBV9
CDR3aa: CASSVRMGGTQYF

j_gene: TRBJ1-1
v_gene: TRBV6-1
CDR3aa: CASSDRGREAFF

j_gene: TRBJ2-1
v_gene: TRBV9
CDR3aa: CASSPGLAVVGQFF

j_gene: TRBJ1-2
v_gene: TRBV5-4
CDR3aa: CASRNWAGGIYGYTF

j_gene: TRBJ2-7
v_gene: TRBV7-3
CDR3aa: CASSLRVSGPYEQYF

j_gene: TRBJ2-7
v_gene: TRBV29-1
CDR3aa: CSVAASRQGAPYEQYF

j_gene: TRBJ2-2
v_gene: TRBV4-2
CDR3aa: CASSHTLAGGLEELFF